These 26 T cell receptor beta chains were sequenced from one sample in a study of shared clonotypes between healthy human individuals. The repertoire was sequenced with immunoSEQ multiplex PCR; TCRdb's copy has only in-frame clones and lacks some. Among 600,000 or so clones, 95% to 98% were seen once, and the ten largest hold more than 0.3%. Positively selected for CCR7, the CD45RO-negative cells used as naive CD8 cells excluded terminally differentiated effector memory CD45RA+ cells. Specimen: naive CD8+ T cells sorted from blood. The source is a young man in good health.

This clone was seen only once. The chain couples TRBV5-1 to TRBJ2-1; 10 bases line up with TRBD2. Germline CDR1 reads SGHRS; CDR2 reads YFSETQ. V trimming: 7 bases; J trimming: 7 bases; junction bases outside the gene matches: 11. The CDR3 covers 15 residues. The CDR3 sequence: CASAGDSGRLNEQFF. The CDR3 region has the DNA TGCGCCAGCGCCGGGGATAGCGGGAGGCTAAATGAGCAGTTCTTC.

The chain is built from TRBV28 and TRBJ2-7; possible D gene TRBD2, 6 bases. CDR3 length: 14 amino acids. Between the trimmed V and J ends, which lost 3 bases and 3 bases, there was a span of 12 bases. The germline V gene has CDR1 MDHEN and CDR2 SYDVKM. This CDR3 is CASSFVGGNYEQYF. The DNA of the CDR3 is TGTGCCAGCAGTTTCGTGGGCGGGAACTACGAGCAGTACTTC.

The CDR3 spells CASIEGNTEAFF. CDR3 DNA sequence: TGTGCCAGCATTGAGGGGAACACTGAAGCTTTCTTT. The chain uses TRBV6-6 and TRBJ1-1; no reliable D call. Germline V gene sequence: CDR1 MNHNY, CDR2 SVGAGI (reference sequence). V lost 7 bases, J lost 1 base, and 7 bases lay in between. The CDR3 sequence is 12 residues long.

This chain joins TRBV6-5 and TRBJ2-7; D possibly corresponds to TRBD2 (6 bases). V gave up 6 bases and J gave up 3 bases, with 15 bases separating them. Per the germline V gene, CDR1 is MNHEY and CDR2 is SVGAGI. The CDR3 length is 14 residues. The CDR3 is CASSPVGGHYEQYF. Written as DNA, the CDR3 is TGTGCCAGCAGCCCGGTGGGGGGTCACTACGAGCAGTACTTC.

The chain combines TRBV7-9 with TRBJ2-7; D remains ambiguous. Per germline, CDR1 SEHNR and CDR2 FQNEAQ (reference sequence). This CDR3 has 14 residues. The V end was cut by 2 bases, the J end by 2 bases, with 10 bases between. The CDR3 region has the DNA TGTGCCAGCAGCTTATCCAGCACCCCCTACGAGCAGTACTTC. Its protein is CASSLSSTPYEQYF.

This clone was recorded only once. The V and J genes are TRBV6-5 and TRBJ2-1, with TRBD2 identical over 8 bases. After removal of 0 bases from V and 9 bases from J, the junction contained 7 bases not matched to a gene. Germline V CDR1 and CDR2: MNHEY, SVGAGI. The CDR3 sequence is 15 residues long. CDR3 in DNA: TGTGCCAGCAGTTACTCGATAGCGGGGAATAGTGAGCAGTTCTTC. Amino acid sequence: CASSYSIAGNSEQFF.

This clone was observed a single time. Other DNA sequences of this sample code for an identical CDR3. J is TRBJ2-1 and V is TRBV7-9, with 7 positions matching TRBD1. Trimming took 5 bases from V and 2 from J; bases not matched to a gene: 6. CDR1 SEHNR and CDR2 FQNEAQ come from the germline V gene (reference sequence). The CDR3 loop spans 15 amino acids. In nucleotides, the CDR3 is TGTGCCAGCAGCCCCGCAGGGGGTCCCTACAATGAGCAGTTCTTC. Protein: CASSPAGGPYNEQFF.

The chain carries TRBV6-4 and TRBJ1-5; D not resolved. V lost 2 bases and J lost 7, with 9 bases in between. The CDR3 covers 13 residues. Germline V CDR1 and CDR2: MRHNA, SNTAGT. The DNA of the CDR3 is TGTGCCAGCAGTGACGGGTGGAGCCAGCCCCAGCATTTT. It is translated as CASSDGWSQPQHF.

The chain is built from TRBV5-1 and TRBJ2-7; D remains ambiguous. V dropped 4 bases and J dropped 3 bases, with 17 bases sitting between them. Germline V gives CDR1 SGHRS, CDR2 YFSETQ. This CDR3 is built from 15 residues. As DNA, the CDR3 is TGCGCCAGCAGCCTTTTTGACTCATCCGACTACGAGCAGTACTTC. It codes for CASSLFDSSDYEQYF.

The V and J genes are TRBV28 and TRBJ2-7; 8 nucleotides agree with TRBD1. Germline lookup yields CDR1 MDHEN and CDR2 SYDVKM. CDR3 length equals 14 residues. V lost 7 bases, J lost 4 bases, and 9 bases stayed unmatched. CDR3 nucleotides: TGTGCCAGCACCCTGTTCCAGGGGGCTTACGAGCAGTACTTC. As protein: CASTLFQGAYEQYF.

The V gene is TRBV7-8, the J gene TRBJ1-1; unclear D gene. The V end lost 2 bases, the J end lost 1 base, and 8 bases lay between the germline ends. The CDR3 has 14 amino acids. Germline V gene sequence: CDR1 SGHVS, CDR2 FQNEAQ. The CDR3: CASSLNGKNTEAFF. Written as DNA, the CDR3 is TGTGCCAGCAGCTTAAATGGGAAGAACACTGAAGCTTTCTTT.

The chain joins TRBV27 to TRBJ1-5, with 7 bases matching TRBD1. Germline V gene sequence: CDR1 MNHEY, CDR2 SMNVEV (reference sequence). This CDR3 is 14 amino acids long. The V segment lost 6 bases and the J segment 7 bases; nucleotides outside the gene matches: 9. CDR3 nucleotide sequence: TGTGCCAGCAGAACAGGGGCCTCGGGGCAGCCCCAGCATTTT. Its protein is CASRTGASGQPQHF.

The chain joins TRBV7-9 to TRBJ2-6; a weak D match, TRBD1 (5 bases). The V gene's germline CDR1 is SEHNR and CDR2 FQNEAQ (reference sequence). Trimming cost V 5 bases and J 0 bases, with 11 bases left between them. This CDR3 contains 16 residues. The CDR3, as DNA: TGTGCCAGCAGCCCATTAGGGGCCTCTGGGGCCAACGTCCTGACTTTC. Translation: CASSPLGASGANVLTF.

This chain uses TRBV28 with TRBJ2-1, with unresolved D. Trimming removed 6 bases from V and 5 bases from J, with 14 bases in between. Germline CDR1 and CDR2: MDHEN and SYDVKM. The CDR3 spans 14 residues. In nucleotides, the CDR3 is TGTGCCAGCAGCCAACGGCCCCTGAACAATGAGCAGTTCTTC. This encodes CASSQRPLNNEQFF.

The V call is TRBV7-6, the J call TRBJ1-2; D may be TRBD1 (6 bases). V gave up 11 bases and J gave up 4 bases, with 29 bases separating them. Germline CDR1 and CDR2: SGHVS and FNYEAQ. The CDR3 spans 17 residues. For the CDR3, the DNA is TGTGCCGTACAGGACAGAGAAGGAAAAGGCGGGTTCTATGGCTACACCTTC. It codes for CAVQDREGKGGFYGYTF.

Regarding this clone: This CDR3 is also generated by other DNA sequences in the sample. The rearrangement joins TRBV9 to TRBJ2-1; D is uncertain. The germline gives CDR1 SGDLS, CDR2 YYNGEE. The CDR3 is 15 residues long. Trimming pared 0 bases from V and 0 bases from J, leaving 7 bases between. The CDR3 protein is CASSVGESSYNEQFF. CDR3 DNA: TGTGCCAGCAGCGTAGGGGAAAGCTCCTACAATGAGCAGTTCTTC. Complete variable domain (other parts from reference TRBV9 and TRBJ2-1): DSGVTQTPKHLITATGQRVTLRCSPRSGDLSVYWYQQSLDQGLQFLIQYYNGEERAKGNILERFSAQQFPDLHSELNLSSLELGDSALYFCASSVGESSYNEQFFGPGTRLTVL.

This clone has a single count. The J gene is TRBJ2-7, the V gene TRBV27; no reliable D call. Germline CDR1 and CDR2: MNHEY and SMNVEV (reference sequence). The CDR3 length is 14 residues. Trimming shortened V by 3 bases and J by 3 bases, and 12 bases separated the two germline ends. This chain's CDR3 is CASSFSRANYEQYF. The CDR3 bases are TGTGCCAGCAGTTTCAGTCGGGCAAACTACGAGCAGTACTTC.

Of note for this clone: The same CDR3 can be traced to other DNA sequences in this sample. The V and J genes are TRBV27 and TRBJ2-3; D perhaps matches TRBD2 (5 bases). CDR3 length: 13 amino acids. Per the germline V gene, CDR1 is MNHEY and CDR2 is SMNVEV (reference sequence). Trimming removed 1 base from V and 4 bases from J, with 6 bases in between. The CDR3 sequence is CASSLFSADTQYF. CDR3 in DNA: TGTGCCAGCAGTTTATTTAGCGCAGATACGCAGTATTTT.

This chain connects TRBV29-1 to TRBJ1-2; no definite D call. This CDR3 has 14 amino acids. The germline V gene has CDR1 SQVTM and CDR2 ANQGSEA. Trimming took off 3 bases at V and 2 bases at J, with 13 bases between the two ends. DNA of the CDR3: TGCAGCGTTGACCTCCTTCAGGCAAACTATGGCTACACCTTC. Amino acid sequence: CSVDLLQANYGYTF.

The V and J genes are TRBV7-6 and TRBJ2-3; possibly TRBD2 for D (7 bases). The CDR3 contains 17 residues. V was cut by 5 bases and J by 1 base, with 19 bases left in between. The V gene's germline CDR1 is SGHVS and CDR2 FNYEAQ. The CDR3 region is CASSGRGPIGRTDTQYF. The CDR3 DNA follows: TGTGCCAGCAGCGGGCGGGGGCCCATAGGGCGCACAGATACGCAGTATTTT.

This sequence joins TRBV7-7 and TRBJ1-1; D remains unclear. CDR3 length: 11 residues. Germline CDR1 and CDR2: SSHAT and FNYEAQ (reference sequence). V was pared by 8 bases and J by 1 base, with 5 bases between. The CDR3 DNA is TGTGCCAGCTCTCAGAACACTGAAGCTTTCTTT. This translates into CASSQNTEAFF. Full variable domain (remainder filled in from reference TRBV7-7 and TRBJ1-1): GAGVSQSPRYKVTKRGQDVTLRCDPISSHATLYWYQQALGQGPEFLTYFNYEAQPDKSGLPSDRFSAERPEGSISTLTIQRTEQRDSAMYRCASSQNTEAFFGQGTRLTVV.

For the CDR3, the DNA is TGCGCCAGCAGCAGACTAGCGGGAGATGGCACAGATACGCAGTATTTT. Translating it yields CASSRLAGDGTDTQYF. The chain employs TRBV5-1 and TRBJ2-3; 12 positions agree with TRBD2. This CDR3 is built from 16 residues. Trimming cost V 4 bases and J 1 base; bases outside gene matches: 4. CDR1 is SGHRS and CDR2 is YFSETQ in the germline V gene.

J is TRBJ1-5 and V is TRBV28; weak D call: TRBD1 (6 bases). Per germline, CDR1 MDHEN and CDR2 SYDVKM. The CDR3 runs to 14 residues. With 1 base removed from V and 7 bases from J, the gap between germline ends came to 11 bases. The CDR3 protein is CASSLSTGYQPQHF. The CDR3 region has the DNA TGTGCCAGCAGTTTATCAACAGGGTACCAGCCCCAGCATTTT.

This sequence joins TRBV2 and TRBJ2-7; D is perhaps TRBD1 or TRBD2 (6 bases each). This CDR3 is built from 14 residues. With 7 bases removed from V and 0 bases from J, the gap between germline ends came to 13 bases. Germline-derived CDR1 and CDR2 are SNHLY and FYNNEI. The CDR3 loop is CASIAGGSSYEQYF. CDR3 DNA sequence: TGTGCCAGCATTGCCGGGGGCAGCTCCTACGAGCAGTACTTC.

V gene TRBV7-9 combines with J gene TRBJ2-1, with TRBD1 as a possible D gene (6 bases). Germline V lookup: CDR1 SEHNR, CDR2 FQNEAQ (reference sequence). This CDR3 spans 14 amino acids. With 1 base removed from V and 9 bases from J, the gap between germline ends came to 13 bases. CDR3 DNA sequence: TGTGCCAGCAGCTTAGGCAGGGGCCCGGGTGAGCAGTTCTTC. Protein: CASSLGRGPGEQFF.

This chain connects TRBV9 to TRBJ1-4, with no clear D. V was cut by 5 bases and J by 8 bases, with 16 bases left in between. Germline CDR1 reads SGDLS; CDR2 reads YYNGEE. The CDR3 consists of 14 residues. The CDR3 region is CASREDTPREKLFF. CDR3 DNA: TGTGCCAGCAGGGAAGACACCCCACGGGAAAAACTGTTTTTT.